This T cell receptor (beta chain) appears in the sequencing data of a study of blood T cell repertoires in COVID-19 (dated by TCRdb to the early 2020s). Concerning the study at large: Collaborator samples came from the United States, Italy and Spain and covered acute and convalescent phases of COVID-19. The prospective study material was composed of cDNA or gDNA derived from T cells, B-cell-depleted T cells, or PBMCs. Subjects who had been exposed to COVID-19, were actively infected with it, or had recovered from it provided the deeply sampled blood TCRbeta repertoires that made up the dataset. The repertoires were released in a freely available public database intended as a resource for research on the immune response to SARS-CoV-2. The samples were drawn from two sources: the first 160 participants of the ongoing ImmuneRACE study, and 950 to 1,500 subjects contributed by 6 global collaborators. Sample metadata almost always included a de-identified subject ID, COVID-19 status, age in years and sex. Where available, HLA class I and class II types were obtained from metadata supplied by the sample provider rather than from assay-based typing.

Concerning this clone: Its specific antigen is unknown. No base qualities exist here, and no much larger clone lies one base off it.

The immunoSEQ Assay, a bias-controlled multiplex PCR, was used to amplify TCRbeta CDR3 regions from genomic DNA. Per the source publication's procedure: Within the assay, amplification of reference gene primers was used to estimate how many nucleated cells each sample contained. To quantify the absolute abundance of each unique TCRbeta CDR3 rearrangement, sequence reads were collapsed and filtered. For each sample, productive Simpson clonality was calculated by taking the square root of Simpson's diversity index across productive rearrangements. Entries here come from immuneACCESS through TCRdb and include only in-frame sequences with V and J called. Some clones fail to appear in such tables; in the studies checked, an unresolved V gene covers under half of the shortfall, and the cause of the remainder is unknown. That table furnishes V, J and clone size, whereas the DNA furnished D and trimming. This sample lists about 210,000 clones; about 91% were detected once. Jointly, the top ten make up over 9% of the sample.

Findings and caveats that apply to the study as a whole: Clinical and demographic metadata were provided uncurated, with the amount varying by source and participant.

CDR1 SEHNR and CDR2 FQNEAQ were looked up in the germline V gene (reference sequence). V was cut back by 5 bases and J by 0 bases, leaving a gap of 11 bases between them. Measured from the cysteine to the phenylalanine, the CDR3 is 15 residues long. Only the CDR3 region is kept as DNA, spanning 45 bases read in frame from base 1. Participants in the prospective study were enrolled through a virtual design, were aged about 18 to 90 years, and lived in approximately 25 United States geographic areas. To assign participants to cohorts, the prospective study relied on clinical history that participants themselves reported in a screening survey and a study questionnaire. Mobile phlebotomists in the prospective study collected whole blood, serum and a nasopharyngeal or oropharyngeal swab from every participant. Additional blood draws and questionnaires over an approximately two-month period could optionally be provided by prospective study participants. Prospective study blood samples were shipped either frozen or at room temperature before DNA extraction.

The sequencing sample was made of PBMCs or T cells enriched from blood (not recorded which). The V and J segments used are TRBV7-9 and TRBJ2-1, with a weak D call of TRBD2 (6 bases match). The clonotype originates from a man between 18 and 35 years old with acute COVID-19. The DNA sequence reads TGTGCCAGCAGCCGAGCGGGCTACTCCTACAATGAGCAGTTCTTC. This encodes CASSRAGYSYNEQFF.